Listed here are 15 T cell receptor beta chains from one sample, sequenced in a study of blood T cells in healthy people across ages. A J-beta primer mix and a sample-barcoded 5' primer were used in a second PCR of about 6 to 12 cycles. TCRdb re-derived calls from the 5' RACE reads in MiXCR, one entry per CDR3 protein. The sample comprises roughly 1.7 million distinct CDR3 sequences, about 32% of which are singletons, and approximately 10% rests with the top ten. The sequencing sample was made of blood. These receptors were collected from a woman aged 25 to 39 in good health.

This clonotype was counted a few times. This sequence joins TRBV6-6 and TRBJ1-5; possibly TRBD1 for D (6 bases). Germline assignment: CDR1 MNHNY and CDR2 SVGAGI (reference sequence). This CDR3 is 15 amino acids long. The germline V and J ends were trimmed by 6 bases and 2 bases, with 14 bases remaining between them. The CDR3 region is CASSVTGSGNQPQHF. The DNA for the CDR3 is TGTGCCAGCAGCGTAACAGGGTCGGGCAATCAGCCCCAGCATTTT.

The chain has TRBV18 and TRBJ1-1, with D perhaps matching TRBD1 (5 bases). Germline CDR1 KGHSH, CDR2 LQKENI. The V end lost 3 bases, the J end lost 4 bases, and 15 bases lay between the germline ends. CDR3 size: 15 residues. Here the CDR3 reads CASSPSGRTSTEAFF. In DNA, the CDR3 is TGTGCCAGCTCACCCTCGGGACGGACTAGCACTGAAGCTTTCTTT.

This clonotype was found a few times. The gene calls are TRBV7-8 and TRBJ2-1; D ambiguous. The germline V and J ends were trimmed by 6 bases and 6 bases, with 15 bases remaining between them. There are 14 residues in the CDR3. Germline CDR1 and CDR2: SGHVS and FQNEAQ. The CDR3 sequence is CASRARTGGNEQFF. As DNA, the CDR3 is TGTGCCAGCAGAGCAAGGACCGGCGGCAATGAGCAGTTCTTC.

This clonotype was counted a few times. The CDR3 DNA is TGCAGTGCTATTTGGGGGAGGAGCAATCAGCCCCAGCATTTT. Its translation is CSAIWGRSNQPQHF. J is TRBJ1-5 and V is TRBV20-1; D is perhaps TRBD1 (5 bases). V shed 4 bases and J shed 1 base, with 11 bases lying between them. CDR3 length: 14 amino acids. Germline CDR1 is DFQATT and CDR2 is SNEGSKA (reference sequence).

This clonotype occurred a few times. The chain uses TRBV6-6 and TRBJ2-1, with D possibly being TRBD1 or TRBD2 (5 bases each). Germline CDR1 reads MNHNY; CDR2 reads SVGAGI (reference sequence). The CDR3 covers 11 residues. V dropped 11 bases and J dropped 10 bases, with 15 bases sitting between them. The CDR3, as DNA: TGTGCCGGGGGATCTATCGGCGAGCAGTTCTTC. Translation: CAGGSIGEQFF.

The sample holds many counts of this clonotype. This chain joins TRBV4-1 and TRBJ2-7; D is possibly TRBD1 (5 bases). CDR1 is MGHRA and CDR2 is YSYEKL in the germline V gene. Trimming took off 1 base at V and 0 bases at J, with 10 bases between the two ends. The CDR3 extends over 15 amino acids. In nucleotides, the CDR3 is TGCGCCAGCAGCCAAGGGGGCGGCCTCTCCTACGAGCAGTACTTC. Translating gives CASSQGGGLSYEQYF.

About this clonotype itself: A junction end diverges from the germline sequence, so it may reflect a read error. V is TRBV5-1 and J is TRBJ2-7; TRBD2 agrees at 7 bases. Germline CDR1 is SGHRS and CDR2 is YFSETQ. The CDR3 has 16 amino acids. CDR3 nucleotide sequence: TGCGCCAGCAGCTTGGTATTGGCGGGAGATGGCTACGGGCAGTACTTC. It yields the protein CASSLVLAGDGYGQYF.

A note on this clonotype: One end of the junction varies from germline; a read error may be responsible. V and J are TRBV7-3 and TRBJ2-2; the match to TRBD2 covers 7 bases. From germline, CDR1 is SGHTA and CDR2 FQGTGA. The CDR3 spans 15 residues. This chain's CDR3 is CASSLRGGITGERFF. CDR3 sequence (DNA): TGTGCCAGCAGCTTAAGGGGGGGGATCACCGGGGAGCGGTTTTTT.

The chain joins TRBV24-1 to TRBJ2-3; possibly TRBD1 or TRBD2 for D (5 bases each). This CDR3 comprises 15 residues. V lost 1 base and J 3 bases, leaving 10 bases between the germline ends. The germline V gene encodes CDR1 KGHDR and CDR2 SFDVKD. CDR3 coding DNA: TGTGCCACCAGTGATTTACGGGGCAGTACAGATACGCAGTATTTT. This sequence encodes CATSDLRGSTDTQYF.

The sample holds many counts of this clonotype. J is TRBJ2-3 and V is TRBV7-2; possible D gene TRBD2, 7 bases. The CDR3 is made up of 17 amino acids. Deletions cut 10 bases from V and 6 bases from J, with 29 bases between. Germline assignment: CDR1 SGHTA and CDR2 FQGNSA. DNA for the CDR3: TGTGCCACCCAGGGGAGGGGCGGGGCGCCCACATTGGATACGCAGTATTTT. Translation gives CATQGRGGAPTLDTQYF. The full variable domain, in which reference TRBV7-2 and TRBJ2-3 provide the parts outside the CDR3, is GAGVSQSPSNKVTEKGKDVELRCDPISGHTALYWYRQSLGQGLEFLIYFQGNSAPDKSGLPSDRFSAERTGGSVSTLTIQRTQQEDSAVYLCATQGRGGAPTLDTQYFGPGTRLTVL.

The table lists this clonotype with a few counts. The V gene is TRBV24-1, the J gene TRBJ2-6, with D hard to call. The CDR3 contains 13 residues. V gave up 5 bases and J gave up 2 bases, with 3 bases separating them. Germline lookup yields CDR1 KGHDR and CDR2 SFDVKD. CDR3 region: CATSVTGANVLTF. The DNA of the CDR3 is TGTGCCACCAGTGTTACTGGGGCCAACGTCCTGACTTTC.

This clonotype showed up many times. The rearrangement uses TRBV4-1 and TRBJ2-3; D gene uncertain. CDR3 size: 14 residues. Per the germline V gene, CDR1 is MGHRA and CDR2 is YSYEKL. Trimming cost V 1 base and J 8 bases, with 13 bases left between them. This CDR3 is CASSQVSRFGTQYF. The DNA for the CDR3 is TGCGCCAGCAGCCAAGTGTCGAGGTTTGGTACGCAGTATTTT.

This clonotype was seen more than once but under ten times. The CDR3 region is CASSARNTGELFF. As DNA, the CDR3 is TGTGCCAGCAGTGCTCGGAACACCGGGGAGCTGTTTTTT. The chain combines TRBV6-6 with TRBJ2-2, with D uncertain. With 5 bases removed from V and 1 base from J, the gap between germline ends came to 5 bases. The CDR3 is 13 amino acids. Germline CDR1 is MNHNY and CDR2 is SVGAGI (reference sequence).

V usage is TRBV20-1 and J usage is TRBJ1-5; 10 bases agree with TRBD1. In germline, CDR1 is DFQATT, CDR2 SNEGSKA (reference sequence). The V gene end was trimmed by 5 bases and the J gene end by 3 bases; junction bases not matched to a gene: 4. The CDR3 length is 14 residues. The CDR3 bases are TGCAGTGCTTCGGACAGGGGGACCAATCAGCCCCAGCATTTT. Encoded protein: CSASDRGTNQPQHF.

The DNA for the CDR3 is TGTGCCAGCAGTTTTTATGGGAGCAATCAGCCCCAGCATTTT. This encodes CASSFYGSNQPQHF. This chain connects TRBV28 to TRBJ1-5; D call uncertain. With 3 bases removed from V and 1 base from J, the gap between germline ends came to 7 bases. The germline V gene has CDR1 MDHEN and CDR2 SYDVKM. The CDR3 runs to 14 residues.